Sequencing of this TCR beta chain was carried out in a study of radiation and T cells in renal cell carcinoma. With regard to this clone: Its antigen remains unidentified.

Trimming pared 11 bases from V and 9 bases from J, leaving 17 bases between. Germline CDR1 reads SNHLY; CDR2 reads FYNNEI. The CDR3 has 12 amino acids. The sample's time point: baseline pretreatment blood. This sample's treatment: 15 Gy SBRT to primary tumor, nephrectomy 4 weeks later. Study observations and caveats: In blood, top tumor clones expanded by 2 weeks, shrinking by 4.

Repertoires were generated with immunoSEQ multiplex PCR, while TCRdb's copy carries only in-frame clones and drops some. The sample has around 94,000 clones, less than 90% seen once. This receptor was taken from a man aged 50 to 60 with renal cell carcinoma. The V gene is TRBV2, the J gene TRBJ2-1, with D perhaps matching TRBD1 or TRBD2 (6 bases each). Sequences were derived from blood, sampled from a patient whose treatment included radiotherapy and nephrectomy. Written as DNA, the CDR3 is TGTGCCCAGCAGGGGCGGGACTCTGAGCAGTTCTTC. Encoded protein: CAQQGRDSEQFF.